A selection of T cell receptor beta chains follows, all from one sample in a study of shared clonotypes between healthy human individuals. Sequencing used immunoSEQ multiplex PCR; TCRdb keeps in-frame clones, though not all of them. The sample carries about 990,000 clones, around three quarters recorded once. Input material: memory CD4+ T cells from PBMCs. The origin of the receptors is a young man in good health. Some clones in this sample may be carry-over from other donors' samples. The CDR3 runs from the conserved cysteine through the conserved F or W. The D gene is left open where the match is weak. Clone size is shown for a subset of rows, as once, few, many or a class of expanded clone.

cdr3_nt: TGTGCCAGCACCGGGACAGGGGGCCCTAATGAAAAACTGTTTTTT; cdr3_aa: CASTGTGGPNEKLFF; v_call: TRBV2; j_call: TRBJ1-4; d_call: TRBD1; clone_size: .
cdr3_nt: TGCGCCAGCAGCCGCACGGGGGGCACCGGGGAGCTGTTTTTT; cdr3_aa: CASSRTGGTGELFF; v_call: TRBV4-3; j_call: TRBJ2-2; d_call: TRBD2; clone_size: .
cdr3_nt: TGTGCCAGCAGCTCAACGGGCCGTACCCCCGGCTACACCTTC; cdr3_aa: CASSSTGRTPGYTF; v_call: TRBV7-2; j_call: TRBJ1-2; d_call: .; clone_size: .
cdr3_nt: TGTGCCAGCAAGCTCTTAGCGGCTAGCACAGATACGCAGTATTTT; cdr3_aa: CASKLLAASTDTQYF; v_call: TRBV11-2; j_call: TRBJ2-3; d_call: .; clone_size: few
cdr3_nt: TGCGCCAGCAGCTCTGGACGGTGGGGGGAGACCCAGTACTTC; cdr3_aa: CASSSGRWGETQYF; v_call: TRBV5-1; j_call: TRBJ2-5; d_call: .; clone_size: once
cdr3_nt: TGTGCCAGCACCAAAAAAAGCGGTGGAGTTGGCGAGCAGTACTTC; cdr3_aa: CASTKKSGGVGEQYF; v_call: TRBV6-5; j_call: TRBJ2-7; d_call: .; clone_size: .
cdr3_nt: TGTGCCACTAAGCTTTTAGCGGGAGGGCGGTACAATGAGCAGTTCTTC; cdr3_aa: CATKLLAGGRYNEQFF; v_call: TRBV15; j_call: TRBJ2-1; d_call: TRBD2; clone_size: .
cdr3_nt: TGTGCCAGCAGCTCCGGACTAGCGGGAGCCACAGATACGCAGTATTTT; cdr3_aa: CASSSGLAGATDTQYF; v_call: TRBV7-3; j_call: TRBJ2-3; d_call: TRBD2; clone_size: .
cdr3_nt: TGCAGCGTCCCACGGGATCTAGCCAAAAACATTCAGTACTTC; cdr3_aa: CSVPRDLAKNIQYF; v_call: TRBV29-1; j_call: TRBJ2-4; d_call: .; clone_size: .
cdr3_nt: TGCGCCAGCAGCTTCGTCGGGGGCACTGAAGCTTTCTTT; cdr3_aa: CASSFVGGTEAFF; v_call: TRBV5-1; j_call: TRBJ1-1; d_call: .; clone_size: .
cdr3_nt: TGTGCCAGCTCTCCCGCCGGGACAGGGTTTAGGACGGCGTCGGCTTTCTTT; cdr3_aa: CASSPAGTGFRTASAFF; v_call: TRBV18; j_call: TRBJ1-1; d_call: TRBD1; clone_size: .
cdr3_nt: TGTGCCAGCAGCCCCCGACAGGGCCATGGCTACACCTTC; cdr3_aa: CASSPRQGHGYTF; v_call: TRBV9; j_call: TRBJ1-2; d_call: TRBD1; clone_size: .
cdr3_nt: TGCAGCGGTAGCGGGAGGACTGGGTACAATGAGCAGTTCTTC; cdr3_aa: CSGSGRTGYNEQFF; v_call: TRBV29-1; j_call: TRBJ2-1; d_call: TRBD2; clone_size: .
cdr3_nt: TGCGCCAGCAGCCCGACTAGCGGGAGTTTCTACGAGCAGTACTTC; cdr3_aa: CASSPTSGSFYEQYF; v_call: TRBV5-1; j_call: TRBJ2-7; d_call: TRBD2; clone_size: .
cdr3_nt: TGTGCCAGCAGTTACCTGGGGGGGAACACCGGGGAGCTGTTTTTT; cdr3_aa: CASSYLGGNTGELFF; v_call: TRBV6-5; j_call: TRBJ2-2; d_call: .; clone_size: .
cdr3_nt: TGTGCCAGTAGTATAAGTGGACTAGCGGGAGTATACAATGAGCAGTTCTTC; cdr3_aa: CASSISGLAGVYNEQFF; v_call: TRBV19; j_call: TRBJ2-1; d_call: TRBD2; clone_size: .
cdr3_nt: TGTGCCAGCTCACGGATGACGGGCGATACGCAGTATTTT; cdr3_aa: CASSRMTGDTQYF; v_call: TRBV18; j_call: TRBJ2-3; d_call: .; clone_size: .
cdr3_nt: TGCAGCGTATTCACCGGGACAGCAAACACCGGGGAGCTGTTTTTT; cdr3_aa: CSVFTGTANTGELFF; v_call: TRBV29-1; j_call: TRBJ2-2; d_call: TRBD1; clone_size: .
cdr3_nt: TGTGCCAGCAGCGTAGGGTCTAGTAGAGAGACCCAGTACTTC; cdr3_aa: CASSVGSSRETQYF; v_call: TRBV9; j_call: TRBJ2-5; d_call: .; clone_size: once
cdr3_nt: TGCGCCAGCAGCTTCCGGCGGAGGAATGAGCAGTTCTTC; cdr3_aa: CASSFRRRNEQFF; v_call: TRBV5-1; j_call: TRBJ2-1; d_call: .; clone_size: .
cdr3_nt: TGTGCCAGCAGTTGGGCTAGCGGGAGCTACGAGCAGTACTTC; cdr3_aa: CASSWASGSYEQYF; v_call: TRBV28; j_call: TRBJ2-7; d_call: TRBD2; clone_size: once
cdr3_nt: TGTGCCAGCAGCCCCCCTGGAGGCAAGGAGCAGTTCTTC; cdr3_aa: CASSPPGGKEQFF; v_call: TRBV7-3; j_call: TRBJ2-1; d_call: .; clone_size: .
cdr3_nt: TGTGCCAGCAGCCCCGCTTTTATGGTAAACTATGGCTACACCTTC; cdr3_aa: CASSPAFMVNYGYTF; v_call: TRBV9; j_call: TRBJ1-2; d_call: .; clone_size: .
cdr3_nt: TGCGCCAGCAGCCCTTACATCAATGAGCAGTTCTTC; cdr3_aa: CASSPYINEQFF; v_call: TRBV5-1; j_call: TRBJ2-1; d_call: .; clone_size: .
cdr3_nt: TGTGCCAGCACTAGTAGATCCTACGAGCAGTACTTC; cdr3_aa: CASTSRSYEQYF; v_call: TRBV28; j_call: TRBJ2-7; d_call: .; clone_size: .
cdr3_nt: TGTGCCAGCGGCTTGGACACTGAAGCTTTCTTT; cdr3_aa: CASGLDTEAFF; v_call: TRBV5-4; j_call: TRBJ1-1; d_call: .; clone_size: .
cdr3_nt: TGTGCCAGCAGTTCAGCTGGGGGCACCGGGGAGCTGTTTTTT; cdr3_aa: CASSSAGGTGELFF; v_call: TRBV5-4; j_call: TRBJ2-2; d_call: .; clone_size: .
cdr3_nt: TGTGCCAGCAGCCGCTGGAGTACGTCCACAGATACGCAGTATTTT; cdr3_aa: CASSRWSTSTDTQYF; v_call: TRBV6-6; j_call: TRBJ2-3; d_call: .; clone_size: .
cdr3_nt: TGTGCCAGCAGCGTAGCGGGAAGCTCCTACGAGCAGTACTTC; cdr3_aa: CASSVAGSSYEQYF; v_call: TRBV6-5; j_call: TRBJ2-7; d_call: TRBD2; clone_size: few
cdr3_nt: TGTGCCAGCAGCCGCACTAGTCCCGGGGAGCTGTTTTTT; cdr3_aa: CASSRTSPGELFF; v_call: TRBV7-7; j_call: TRBJ2-2; d_call: .; clone_size: once
cdr3_nt: TGTGCCAGCAGCGCGGGGACGGGGGGGACCGGGGAGCTGTTTTTT; cdr3_aa: CASSAGTGGTGELFF; v_call: TRBV28; j_call: TRBJ2-2; d_call: TRBD2; clone_size: .
cdr3_nt: TGTGCCAGCAGCGCTGTAGGGCCTGAAGCTTTCTTT; cdr3_aa: CASSAVGPEAFF; v_call: TRBV28; j_call: TRBJ1-1; d_call: .; clone_size: .
cdr3_nt: TGTGCCACCAGCAGAGATTCGGGCCGGGACAGGGGTAGGAATGAGCAGTTCTTC; cdr3_aa: CATSRDSGRDRGRNEQFF; v_call: TRBV15; j_call: TRBJ2-1; d_call: TRBD1; clone_size: .
cdr3_nt: TGCGCCAGCAGTCCCGTGGCTATCGACGAGCAGTACTTC; cdr3_aa: CASSPVAIDEQYF; v_call: TRBV5-1; j_call: TRBJ2-7; d_call: .; clone_size: once
cdr3_nt: TGTGCCAGCTCACCACCGGGACAGGGGGCCATTTTAGGGGAAAAACTGTTTTTT; cdr3_aa: CASSPPGQGAILGEKLFF; v_call: TRBV18; j_call: TRBJ1-4; d_call: TRBD1; clone_size: .
cdr3_nt: TGTGCCAGCAGTTTACTAGCGGGCTTCCCGGCGAACACCGGGGAGCTGTTTTTT; cdr3_aa: CASSLLAGFPANTGELFF; v_call: TRBV27; j_call: TRBJ2-2; d_call: TRBD2; clone_size: .
cdr3_nt: TGTGCCAGCAGCAAATTCGGTAGCGGTCTTCCCTACGAGCAGTACTTC; cdr3_aa: CASSKFGSGLPYEQYF; v_call: TRBV21-1; j_call: TRBJ2-7; d_call: .; clone_size: .
cdr3_nt: TGTGCCAGCAGTGGAGGACTGAACACTGAAGCTTTCTTT; cdr3_aa: CASSGGLNTEAFF; v_call: TRBV25-1; j_call: TRBJ1-1; d_call: .; clone_size: .
cdr3_nt: TGTGCCAGCAGTTTAAACAGGCCCTCCTACGAGCAGTACTTC; cdr3_aa: CASSLNRPSYEQYF; v_call: TRBV7-2; j_call: TRBJ2-7; d_call: .; clone_size: .
cdr3_nt: TGTGCCAGCAGCCCCGGGCCGAGACCCCAAGAGACCCAGTACTTC; cdr3_aa: CASSPGPRPQETQYF; v_call: TRBV7-9; j_call: TRBJ2-5; d_call: .; clone_size: .
cdr3_nt: TGTGCCAGCAGTCCCCTAGCGGGAGCAGAGTTCTTC; cdr3_aa: CASSPLAGAEFF; v_call: TRBV27; j_call: TRBJ2-1; d_call: TRBD2; clone_size: .
cdr3_nt: TGTGCCAGCAGCCTCTCGGGGGGATCGGGGACTGAAGCTTTCTTT; cdr3_aa: CASSLSGGSGTEAFF; v_call: TRBV9; j_call: TRBJ1-1; d_call: .; clone_size: .
cdr3_nt: TGTGCCAGCAGCGCCCTTATGAACACTGAAGCTTTCTTT; cdr3_aa: CASSALMNTEAFF; v_call: TRBV9; j_call: TRBJ1-1; d_call: .; clone_size: .
cdr3_nt: TGTGCCAGCAGTTCAGTGGAAAACGAGCAGTACTTC; cdr3_aa: CASSSVENEQYF; v_call: TRBV28; j_call: TRBJ2-7; d_call: .; clone_size: few
cdr3_nt: TGTGCCACCAGTAATCCCAATCAGCCCCAGCATTTT; cdr3_aa: CATSNPNQPQHF; v_call: TRBV15; j_call: TRBJ1-5; d_call: .; clone_size: .
cdr3_nt: TGCAGCGTTGCAAGAGTCCAAGAGACCCAGTACTTC; cdr3_aa: CSVARVQETQYF; v_call: TRBV29-1; j_call: TRBJ2-5; d_call: .; clone_size: few
cdr3_nt: TGTGCCAGCAGTTTACAGGGGGCAAAACTGTTTTTT; cdr3_aa: CASSLQGAKLFF; v_call: TRBV2; j_call: TRBJ1-4; d_call: TRBD1; clone_size: .
cdr3_nt: TGTGCCAGCAAACCAACAGCGGGCCCCACAGATACGCAGTATTTT; cdr3_aa: CASKPTAGPTDTQYF; v_call: TRBV6-6; j_call: TRBJ2-3; d_call: .; clone_size: few
cdr3_nt: TGTGCCAGCAGTATTAGTCCGCGACAGGGCCAGGCCTACGAGCAGTACTTC; cdr3_aa: CASSISPRQGQAYEQYF; v_call: TRBV27; j_call: TRBJ2-7; d_call: TRBD1; clone_size: .
cdr3_nt: TGCGCCAGCAGCTTGACAGGGCGGGGTATGAACACTGAAGCTTTCTTT; cdr3_aa: CASSLTGRGMNTEAFF; v_call: TRBV5-1; j_call: TRBJ1-1; d_call: .; clone_size: .
cdr3_nt: TGTGCCAGCAGCCGCGAGTTGGCCGGTGAAAAACTGTTTTTT; cdr3_aa: CASSRELAGEKLFF; v_call: TRBV7-9; j_call: TRBJ1-4; d_call: .; clone_size: .
cdr3_nt: TGTGCCAGGCGACTGGCAGATACGCAGTATTTT; cdr3_aa: CARRLADTQYF; v_call: TRBV6-4; j_call: TRBJ2-3; d_call: .; clone_size: .
cdr3_nt: TGTGCCAGCAGTGACTCATGGACAGACTATGGCTACACCTTC; cdr3_aa: CASSDSWTDYGYTF; v_call: TRBV28; j_call: TRBJ1-2; d_call: .; clone_size: .
cdr3_nt: TGTGCCAGCTCACCTCGTGGGCGGGAGCAGATTGGAGAGACCCAGTACTTC; cdr3_aa: CASSPRGREQIGETQYF; v_call: TRBV18; j_call: TRBJ2-5; d_call: TRBD2; clone_size: .
cdr3_nt: TGCGCCAGCAGCCACCCTGCCCGCTCTGGAAACACCATATATTTT; cdr3_aa: CASSHPARSGNTIYF; v_call: TRBV4-1; j_call: TRBJ1-3; d_call: .; clone_size: .
cdr3_nt: TGTGCCATCAGTGACTATAGGACAGGGAGCTACGAGCAGTACTTC; cdr3_aa: CAISDYRTGSYEQYF; v_call: TRBV10-3; j_call: TRBJ2-7; d_call: TRBD1; clone_size: .
cdr3_nt: TGCGCCAGCAGCTTGGTTTTTCTAGCGGACAATGAGCAGTTCTTC; cdr3_aa: CASSLVFLADNEQFF; v_call: TRBV5-1; j_call: TRBJ2-1; d_call: TRBD2; clone_size: .
cdr3_nt: TGTGCCAGCAGAAAAGGGGTGACCGACTCACCCCTCCACTTT; cdr3_aa: CASRKGVTDSPLHF; v_call: TRBV11-1; j_call: TRBJ1-6; d_call: .; clone_size: once
cdr3_nt: TGTGCCAGCTCACCACTGGTGGACAGCGCGACCTACGAGCAGTACTTC; cdr3_aa: CASSPLVDSATYEQYF; v_call: TRBV18; j_call: TRBJ2-7; d_call: .; clone_size: .
cdr3_nt: TGTGCCAGCAGCGCCCGGACAGGGAATGGCTACACCTTC; cdr3_aa: CASSARTGNGYTF; v_call: TRBV2; j_call: TRBJ1-2; d_call: TRBD1; clone_size: .